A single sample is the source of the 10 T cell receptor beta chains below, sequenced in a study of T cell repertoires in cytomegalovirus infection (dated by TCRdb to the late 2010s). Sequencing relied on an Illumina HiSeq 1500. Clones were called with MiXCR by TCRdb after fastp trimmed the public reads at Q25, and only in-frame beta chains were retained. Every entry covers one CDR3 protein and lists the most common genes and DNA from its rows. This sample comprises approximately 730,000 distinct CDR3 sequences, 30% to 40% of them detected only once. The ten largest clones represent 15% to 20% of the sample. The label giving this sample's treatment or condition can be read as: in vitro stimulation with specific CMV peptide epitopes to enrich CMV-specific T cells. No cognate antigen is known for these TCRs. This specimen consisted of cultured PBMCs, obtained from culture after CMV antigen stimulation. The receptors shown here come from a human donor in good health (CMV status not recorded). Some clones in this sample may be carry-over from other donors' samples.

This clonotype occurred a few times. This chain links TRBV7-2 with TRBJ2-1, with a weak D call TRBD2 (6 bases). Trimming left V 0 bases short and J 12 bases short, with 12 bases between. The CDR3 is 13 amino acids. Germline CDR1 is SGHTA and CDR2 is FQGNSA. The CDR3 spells CASSLARESVQFF. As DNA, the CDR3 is TGTGCCAGCAGCTTAGCGCGGGAAAGCGTGCAGTTCTTC. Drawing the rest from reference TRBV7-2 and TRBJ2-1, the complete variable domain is GAGVSQSPSNKVTEKGKDVELRCDPISGHTALYWYRQSLGQGLEFLIYFQGNSAPDKSGLPSDRFSAERTGGSVSTLTIQRTQQEDSAVYLCASSLARESVQFFGPGTRLTVL.

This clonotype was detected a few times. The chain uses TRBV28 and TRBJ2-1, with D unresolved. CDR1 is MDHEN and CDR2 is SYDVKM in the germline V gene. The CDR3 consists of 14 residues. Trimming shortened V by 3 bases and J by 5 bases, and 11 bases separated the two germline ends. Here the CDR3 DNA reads TGTGCCAGCAGTTTTTTACGTACAGACAATGAGCAGTTCTTC. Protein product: CASSFLRTDNEQFF.

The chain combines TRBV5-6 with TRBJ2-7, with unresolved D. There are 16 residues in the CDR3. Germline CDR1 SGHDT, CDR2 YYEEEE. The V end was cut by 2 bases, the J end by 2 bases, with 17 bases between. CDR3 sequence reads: CASSLFSTAPTYEQYF. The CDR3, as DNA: TGTGCCAGCAGCTTATTCTCAACAGCCCCGACCTACGAGCAGTACTTC. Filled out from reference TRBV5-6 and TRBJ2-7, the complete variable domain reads DAGVTQSPTHLIKTRGQQVTLRCSPKSGHDTVSWYQQALGQGPQFIFQYYEEEERQRGNFPDRFSGHQFPNYSSELNVNALLLGDSALYLCASSLFSTAPTYEQYFGPGTRLTVT.

Here the CDR3 reads CASRFSRDPTKETQYF. CDR3 coding DNA: TGTGCCAGCAGATTTAGCCGGGACCCAACAAAAGAGACCCAGTACTTC. The V call is TRBV6-5, the J call TRBJ2-5; possibly TRBD1 or TRBD2 for D (5 bases each). Trimming took off 6 bases at V and 3 bases at J, with 20 bases between the two ends. The CDR3 is made up of 16 amino acids. Germline CDR1 reads MNHEY; CDR2 reads SVGAGI.

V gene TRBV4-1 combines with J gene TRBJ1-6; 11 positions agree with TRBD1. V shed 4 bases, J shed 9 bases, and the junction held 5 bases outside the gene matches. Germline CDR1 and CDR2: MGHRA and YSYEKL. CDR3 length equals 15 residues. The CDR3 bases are TGCGCCAGCAGCCCTAGGACAGGGGGCTCTTCACCCCTCCACTTT. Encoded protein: CASSPRTGGSSPLHF.

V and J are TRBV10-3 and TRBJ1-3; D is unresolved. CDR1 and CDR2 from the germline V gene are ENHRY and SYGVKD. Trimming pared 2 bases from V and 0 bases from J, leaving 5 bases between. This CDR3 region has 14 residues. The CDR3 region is CAISEPSSGNTIYF. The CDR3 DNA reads TGTGCCATCAGTGAGCCCAGCTCTGGAAACACCATATATTTT.

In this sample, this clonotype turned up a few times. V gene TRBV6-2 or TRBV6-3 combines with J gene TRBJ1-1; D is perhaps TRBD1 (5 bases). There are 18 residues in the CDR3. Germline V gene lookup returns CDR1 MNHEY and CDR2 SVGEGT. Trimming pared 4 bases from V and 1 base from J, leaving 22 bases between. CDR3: CASSSPGGFVGRNTEAFF. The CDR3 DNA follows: TGTGCCAGCAGTTCCCCCGGGGGATTTGTAGGTCGGAACACTGAAGCTTTCTTT.

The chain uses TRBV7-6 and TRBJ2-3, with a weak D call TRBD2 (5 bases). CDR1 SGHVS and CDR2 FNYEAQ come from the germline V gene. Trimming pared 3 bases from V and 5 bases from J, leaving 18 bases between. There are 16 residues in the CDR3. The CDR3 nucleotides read TGTGCCAGCAGCTTCCGGGGTGAGGGTTTAGGAGATACGCAGTATTTT. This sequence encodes CASSFRGEGLGDTQYF.

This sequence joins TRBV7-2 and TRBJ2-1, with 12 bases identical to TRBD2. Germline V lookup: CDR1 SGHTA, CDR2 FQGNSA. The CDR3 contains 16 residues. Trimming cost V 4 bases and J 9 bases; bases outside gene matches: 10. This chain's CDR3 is CASSSRTSGKLGEQFF. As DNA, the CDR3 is TGTGCCAGCAGCTCCCGGACTAGCGGGAAGCTCGGTGAGCAGTTCTTC.

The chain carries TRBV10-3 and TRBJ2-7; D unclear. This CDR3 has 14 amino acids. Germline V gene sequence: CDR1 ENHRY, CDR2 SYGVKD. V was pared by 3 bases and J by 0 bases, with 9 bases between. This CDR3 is CAISDPPPSYEQYF. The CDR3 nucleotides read TGTGCCATCAGTGACCCGCCCCCCTCCTACGAGCAGTACTTC.